The T cell receptor (beta chain) under discussion was sequenced for a study of blood T cells in healthy people across ages. General study points: Per million T cells, TCR beta diversity dropped about linearly as age rose. Whereas aged donors had fewer naive CD4+ cells, long-lived donors had more of them and higher diversity.

Through a sample-barcoded 5' primer and a J-beta primer mix, a second PCR was run for about 6 to 12 cycles. TCRdb called the 5' RACE reads again in MiXCR, with one record for every CDR3 protein. The table has approximately 1.5 million distinct CDR3 sequences, approximately 43% seen once. About this clonotype: Its matching antigen is unknown.

Healthy Caucasians from Russia aged roughly 6 to 100 served as donors. Trimming removed 5 bases at V and 2 bases at J, with 16 bases between. The CDR3 contains 16 residues. The V call is TRBV12-3 or TRBV12-4, the J call TRBJ1-5; D call uncertain. This receptor was obtained from a woman between 18 and 29 years old in good health. Sequencing input: blood. CDR3 region: CASSAASGRGNQPQHF. The CDR3 DNA reads TGTGCCAGCAGTGCGGCGTCAGGTCGGGGCAATCAGCCCCAGCATTTT.